This is a list of T cell receptor beta chains from one sample in a study of shared clonotypes between healthy human individuals. Sequencing used immunoSEQ multiplex PCR; TCRdb keeps in-frame clones, though not all of them. The profile covers over a million clones, with 70% to 80% appearing a single time and approximately 1.5% taken by the ten largest. Specimen: memory CD4+ T cells sorted from blood. These receptor sequences come from a man aged 18-30 years in good health. Each CDR3 is given with its conserved first and last residue. The D gene is left open where the match is weak. Clone sizes are given selectively: once, few, many, or a class where the clone is expanded.

>few|.|TRBV11-3|TRBJ2-1
TGTGCCAGCAGCTTAGGGGATTCGATCGTAGGCAATGAGCAGTTCTTC
CASSLGDSIVGNEQFF
>.|TRBD2|TRBV30|TRBJ2-2
TGTGCCTGGAGTGTACAAGGCGGGGGTTCCGGGGAGCTGTTTTTT
CAWSVQGGGSGELFF
>.|.|TRBV6-5|TRBJ1-2
TGTGCCAGCAGTTACGTTGGTCAGTCTCGGGGCTACACCTTC
CASSYVGQSRGYTF
>few|.|TRBV5-1|TRBJ1-5
TGCGCCAGCAGCCCGTCGGGGGATCAGCCCCAGCATTTT
CASSPSGDQPQHF
>.|.|TRBV7-9|TRBJ2-1
TGTGCCAGCTTACATGGTACCACCGGGACCCTTGGGGTCAATGAGCAGTTCTTC
CASLHGTTGTLGVNEQFF
>.|.|TRBV2|TRBJ2-3
TGTGCCAGCAGTGAAGCGTATCACATGGGGTTTCATCCGACAGATACGCAGTATTTT
CASSEAYHMGFHPTDTQYF
>.|.|TRBV28|TRBJ2-6
TGTGCCAGCAGTTTACTGGGTACTGGGGCCAACGTCCTGACTTTC
CASSLLGTGANVLTF
>.|.|TRBV5-6|TRBJ2-7
TGTGCCAGCAGCTTGCAGGGCGACAAGCAGTACTTC
CASSLQGDKQYF
>many|.|TRBV7-6|TRBJ1-6
TGTGCCAGCAGCGCCCAGGGTATGCAGAATTCACCCCTCCACTTT
CASSAQGMQNSPLHF
>.|.|TRBV7-3|TRBJ2-4
TGTGCCAGCAGCTTAGCCTGCAAAAACATTCAGTACTTC
CASSLACKNIQYF
>.|.|TRBV29-1|TRBJ2-5
TGCAGCGTTGAAGGTCGGCTACAAGAGACCCAGTACTTC
CSVEGRLQETQYF
>.|TRBD1|TRBV7-2|TRBJ1-2
TGTGCCAGCAGCAACCAAGACAGGGGTTTGTTGGGCTACACCTTC
CASSNQDRGLLGYTF
>few|.|TRBV4-1|TRBJ1-3
TGCGCCAGCAGCGAGCGGACGGCTGAAAGGGGTAAGTCTGGAAACACCATATATTTT
CASSERTAERGKSGNTIYF
>.|.|TRBV5-4|TRBJ1-2
TGTGCCAGCAGCTTGGATGTGGGCGCCGGGTATGGCTACACCTTC
CASSLDVGAGYGYTF
>.|TRBD1|TRBV27|TRBJ1-6
TGTGCCAGCAGTTTGTTGCAGGGGGGAAATTCACCCCTCCACTTT
CASSLLQGGNSPLHF
>.|.|TRBV29-1|TRBJ2-5
TGCAGCGTTGGGTCTGCGGGAAAAGAGACCCAGTACTTC
CSVGSAGKETQYF
>.|.|TRBV5-1|TRBJ1-3
TGCGCCAGCAGCCCTAGGAGAAGCTCTGGAAACACCATATATTTT
CASSPRRSSGNTIYF
>few|.|TRBV11-3|TRBJ2-1
TGTGCCAGCAGCTTAGGGGACTTCAATGAGCAGTTCTTC
CASSLGDFNEQFF
>.|TRBD1|TRBV29-1|TRBJ2-1
TGCAGCGTTGAAGATCGAAGACAGGGGCTGTACAATGAGCAGTTCTTC
CSVEDRRQGLYNEQFF
>once|.|TRBV7-9|TRBJ1-6
TGTGCCAGCAGCTTAGTGGGTAACACCGCGGCGGCACCCCTCCACTTT
CASSLVGNTAAAPLHF